The source of this TCR beta chain is a study of shared clonotypes between healthy human individuals (dated by TCRdb to between 2020 and 2021). Context from the whole study: The cohort included three men and a couple of women between 18 and 49 years of age. To increase sequencing depth and limit assay-specific biases, TCR repertoire library preparation and sequencing were carried out by different laboratories using diverse techniques. Per donor, three plates each were used for CD4 naive and CD4 memory, two for CD8 naive, and one for CD8 memory. Between about 0.9 and 9 billion PBMCs per donor were obtained by leukapheresis. To estimate repertoire size and how much clonotypes are shared between individuals, the study performed deep sequencing of blood TCR repertoires from a few healthy adults.

Concerning this clone itself: No cognate antigen has been identified for it. No much larger clone exists at a distance of one base, and base qualities are not known.

Using the deep immunoSEQ assay, multiplex PCR amplified TCR CDR3 regions from genomic DNA. Extracted genomic DNA from each cell subset was distributed evenly across all wells of several immunoSEQ 96-well plates, and each plate was treated as a replicate. Each replicate PCR for sorted subsets received roughly 0.2 ug genomic DNA, equal to roughly 29,000 T cell genomes. Purified libraries were quantified with a Qubit 3.0 fluorometer, sized on a Bioanalyzer 2100, and re-quantified with the KAPA Library Quantification kit. Every immunoSEQ 96-well plate was sequenced on a separate single-read 150-cycle Illumina NextSeq 550 flow cell. In the paper's pipeline: Because only junctional sequences without quality scores were contained in the immunoSEQ output, filtering matching that applied to full-length reads could not be performed. To assign V/J genes and CDR3, sequences were annotated using PyIR, a Python wrapper for IgBLAST v1.9, with IMGT germline references. Reads with weak V/J assignments (E-value above 1e-6), missing CDR3, stop codons, out-of-frame junctions, or ambiguous translated residues were removed. V3J clonotypes were defined by identical inferred V gene, J gene, and CDR3 amino acid sequence. Percentage overlap between repertoires was computed as shared unique clonotypes divided by the size of the smaller repertoire. Richness of each repertoire was evaluated using RTK rarefaction, the Chao1 estimator, and Recon v2.1 estimates of unobserved clonotypes. Generation probabilities for all TCRbeta clonotypes obtained by the gDNA method from a few donors were computed using OLGA. TCRdb retrieved this table from immuneACCESS and kept in-frame rearrangements only. Not all clones are present; in checked studies, unresolved V genes account for under half, and no reason is known for the remainder. V and J calls and clone size are given by that table; D and trimming were obtained from the DNA. This sample gives roughly 640,000 clones in total; approximately 74% of them show up just once. The ten largest clonotypes hold over 1.5% of the sample.

What the research found in general, with its limitations: Pairwise subsampling led to the expectation that sequencing depth would affect the degree of clonotype sharing among donors. The genetic and exposure-history diversity represented was limited by the small number of donors. Larger estimated clonotype richness was generally found for naive subsets than for memory subsets. Incomplete sequencing was indicated by rarefaction of sorted-subset datasets, despite the large sequencing depth. Sharing across four donors was observed for approximately 5% of naive CD4, less than 4% of naive CD8, over 2% of memory CD4, and roughly 0.4% of memory CD8 clonotypes. Sampling was restricted to blood, and TCR repertoires in tissue are likely to differ from TCR repertoires in blood. Higher generation probabilities were observed for clonotypes shared by all four sorted-subset donors than for non-shared clonotypes.

Healthy HIV-negative adults with no recently reported acute infections or vaccinations were included as donors. Only Caucasian adults living in Nashville, Tennessee, USA were represented among the donors. Magnetic negative selection was used to enrich CD4+ T cells, after which naive cells were positively selected on CD45RA and the negative fraction became the memory subset. After blood collection by leukapheresis, PBMCs were isolated using Ficoll-Histopaque density gradient centrifugation and then cryopreserved in the vapor phase of liquid nitrogen. Purity and quantity of every magnetically sorted T cell population were checked by analytical flow cytometry. Each sorted fraction had its genomic DNA isolated and then quantified by UV absorbance on a Nanodrop 2000c. V and J are truncated by 3 bases and 5 bases respectively, leaving an intervening sequence of 11 bases. The CDR3 holds 13 amino acids from the cysteine to the phenylalanine. Solely the CDR3 DNA is kept, with 39 bases framed from the first base. The CDR1 and CDR2 encoded by the germline V gene are MNHEY and SVGAGI.

The sequenced sample consisted of memory CD4+ T cells sorted from blood. Reading the label with the study, this specimen's cell subset or site is: CD45RA-negative fraction. This chain joins TRBV6-5 to TRBJ2-7, with the D gene too uncertain to name. This TCR was sampled from a woman in her 30s in good health. The DNA sequence reads TGTGCCAGCAGTTATCCGGGTAGGAACGAGCAGTACTTC. Protein translation: CASSYPGRNEQYF.